A selection of T cell receptor beta chains follows, all from one sample in a study of T cell repertoires in cytomegalovirus infection. TCRdb recomputed calls from the reads with MiXCR, one row per CDR3 protein. Of some 700,000 distinct CDR3 sequences in the sample, approximately 34% were seen once. Sample: PBMCs. These receptors were collected from a human donor in good health (CMV status not recorded). Some clones in this sample may be carry-over from other donors' samples. CDR3s include the opening cysteine and the closing phenylalanine or tryptophan. The D gene is left open where the match is weak. Clone size is not always given. Where it is, it says once, few, many or a class for expanded clones.

CDR3aa: CASRPLAGGRNEQFF
CDR3nt: TGTGCCAGCAGGCCGCTAGCGGGAGGTCGGAATGAGCAGTTCTTC
len: 15
abundance: many
d_gene: TRBD2
v_gene: TRBV7-9
j_gene: TRBJ2-1

CDR3aa: CASRSSSPSNQPQHF
CDR3nt: TGTGCCAGCAGGAGCTCGTCCCCTAGCAATCAGCCCCAGCATTTT
len: 15
abundance: few
d_gene: NA
v_gene: TRBV6-9
j_gene: TRBJ1-5

CDR3aa: CASSATSGSPYNEQFF
CDR3nt: TGTGCCAGCAGTGCAACCAGCGGGAGTCCCTACAATGAGCAGTTCTTC
len: 16
abundance: NA
d_gene: TRBD2
v_gene: TRBV6-1
j_gene: TRBJ2-1

CDR3aa: CASSPELGRPEETQYF
CDR3nt: TGTGCCAGCAGCCCCGAGTTAGGACGGCCTGAAGAGACCCAGTACTTC
len: 16
abundance: few
d_gene: NA
v_gene: TRBV5-6
j_gene: TRBJ2-5

CDR3aa: CAISDSSANTEAFF
CDR3nt: TGTGCCATCAGTGATAGTTCAGCGAACACTGAAGCTTTCTTT
len: 14
abundance: many
d_gene: NA
v_gene: TRBV10-3
j_gene: TRBJ1-1

CDR3aa: CASGYQGRTEAYF
CDR3nt: TGCGCCAGCGGCTATCAGGGGCGGACTGAAGCTTACTTT
len: 13
abundance: NA
d_gene: NA
v_gene: TRBV5-1
j_gene: TRBJ1-1

CDR3aa: CASSLEGASADTQYF
CDR3nt: TGTGCCAGCAGTTTGGAGGGGGCGTCTGCAGATACGCAGTATTTT
len: 15
abundance: few
d_gene: NA
v_gene: TRBV28
j_gene: TRBJ2-3

CDR3aa: CASSTVVSTEAFF
CDR3nt: TGTGCCAGCAGTACTGTAGTGAGCACTGAAGCTTTCTTT
len: 13
abundance: NA
d_gene: NA
v_gene: TRBV28
j_gene: TRBJ1-1

CDR3aa: CASSLRDFRGEQYF
CDR3nt: TGTGCCAGCAGTTTGCGGGACTTCAGGGGTGAGCAGTACTTC
len: 14
abundance: few
d_gene: NA
v_gene: TRBV12-3/TRBV12-4
j_gene: TRBJ2-7

CDR3aa: CASSPTGIGEKLFF
CDR3nt: TGTGCCAGCAGCCCGACAGGTATTGGCGAAAAACTGTTTTTT
len: 14
abundance: many
d_gene: NA
v_gene: TRBV11-2
j_gene: TRBJ1-4

CDR3aa: CASSRPGSVDEQYF
CDR3nt: TGTGCCAGCAGCCGTCCGGGAAGTGTCGACGAGCAGTACTTC
len: 14
abundance: many
d_gene: NA
v_gene: TRBV11-1
j_gene: TRBJ2-7

CDR3aa: CASSSLGLGVSYNEQFF
CDR3nt: TGTGCCAGCAGTTCACTCGGCCTCGGAGTGTCCTACAATGAGCAGTTCTTC
len: 17
abundance: NA
d_gene: NA
v_gene: TRBV6-2/TRBV6-3
j_gene: TRBJ2-1

CDR3aa: CASSGGGQRSTDTQYF
CDR3nt: TGTGCCAGCAGCGGGGGGGGACAGCGGAGCACAGATACGCAGTATTTT
len: 16
abundance: NA
d_gene: NA
v_gene: TRBV5-6
j_gene: TRBJ2-3

CDR3aa: CSAREGPTYNEQFF
CDR3nt: TGCAGTGCTAGAGAGGGGCCCACCTACAATGAGCAGTTCTTC
len: 14
abundance: NA
d_gene: NA
v_gene: TRBV20-1
j_gene: TRBJ2-1

CDR3aa: CASSSGTGYNYEQYF
CDR3nt: TGCGCCAGCAGCTCCGGGACCGGATACAACTACGAGCAGTACTTC
len: 15
abundance: NA
d_gene: NA
v_gene: TRBV5-1
j_gene: TRBJ2-7

CDR3aa: CASKPFGGLSSGANVLTF
CDR3nt: TGTGCCAGCAAGCCATTCGGGGGCCTCAGCTCTGGGGCCAACGTCCTGACTTTC
len: 18
abundance: few
d_gene: NA
v_gene: TRBV2
j_gene: TRBJ2-6

CDR3aa: CASSLGQYEQYF
CDR3nt: TGTGCCAGCAGTTTGGGCCAATACGAGCAGTACTTC
len: 12
abundance: few
d_gene: NA
v_gene: TRBV6-1
j_gene: TRBJ2-7

CDR3aa: CASSLRMGQYTGELFF
CDR3nt: TGTGCCAGCAGTTTGAGAATGGGACAGTACACCGGGGAGCTGTTTTTT
len: 16
abundance: few
d_gene: TRBD1
v_gene: TRBV28
j_gene: TRBJ2-2

CDR3aa: CASSLDSVGIYNEQFF
CDR3nt: TGTGCCAGCAGCTTAGATAGTGTGGGAATCTACAATGAGCAGTTCTTC
len: 16
abundance: few
d_gene: NA
v_gene: TRBV11-1
j_gene: TRBJ2-1

CDR3aa: CASKFSYQPQHF
CDR3nt: TGTGCCAGCAAGTTTTCCTACCAGCCCCAGCATTTT
len: 12
abundance: NA
d_gene: NA
v_gene: TRBV28
j_gene: TRBJ1-5

CDR3aa: CASRTNRDKHNSPLHF
CDR3nt: TGTGCCAGCAGAACAAACCGGGACAAACATAATTCACCCCTCCACTTT
len: 16
abundance: NA
d_gene: NA
v_gene: TRBV28
j_gene: TRBJ1-6

CDR3aa: CASSHELYRTDTQYF
CDR3nt: TGTGCCAGCAGCCACGAACTTTACCGCACAGATACGCAGTATTTT
len: 15
abundance: few
d_gene: NA
v_gene: TRBV5-6
j_gene: TRBJ2-3

CDR3aa: CASSPRAQGLRMNEQFF
CDR3nt: TGTGCCAGCTCACCACGTGCGCAGGGTCTTCGTATGAATGAGCAGTTCTTC
len: 17
abundance: NA
d_gene: NA
v_gene: TRBV18
j_gene: TRBJ2-1

CDR3aa: CASSAPRGGPHTF
CDR3nt: TGTGCCAGCAGCGCACCCAGGGGAGGGCCTCATACCTTC
len: 13
abundance: few
d_gene: NA
v_gene: TRBV7-9
j_gene: TRBJ1-2

CDR3aa: CASSHGQLLAGGPDEQFF
CDR3nt: TGTGCCAGCAGCCACGGGCAATTGTTAGCGGGGGGGCCCGATGAGCAGTTCTTC
len: 18
abundance: few
d_gene: TRBD2
v_gene: TRBV28
j_gene: TRBJ2-1

CDR3aa: CASSDSGHQPQHF
CDR3nt: TGTGCCAGTAGTGATTCGGGGCATCAGCCCCAGCATTTT
len: 13
abundance: few
d_gene: NA
v_gene: TRBV19
j_gene: TRBJ1-5

CDR3aa: CASSLENGQGTDF
CDR3nt: TGTGCCAGCAGTTTAGAAAACGGACAGGGGACGGATTTT
len: 13
abundance: few
d_gene: TRBD1
v_gene: TRBV28
j_gene: TRBJ1-4